The 18 T cell receptor beta chains presented below share a single source sample, sequenced in a study of early T cells in non-severe SARS-CoV-2 infection. TCRdb analysed the 5' RACE reads with MiXCR anew, one entry per CDR3 protein. This sample yields tens of thousands of distinct CDR3 sequences, of which about 9.8% are seen a single time; around 17% belongs to the top ten. The specimen was whole blood. The receptors were gathered from an adult who was a healthcare worker with PCR-confirmed SARS-CoV-2 infection or an uninfected control (not recorded which).

This clonotype turned up a few times. The chain recombines TRBV3-1 with TRBJ2-6; a possible D gene is TRBD1 (5 bases). Germline CDR1 and CDR2: LGHDT and YNNKEL (reference sequence). V was shortened by 4 bases and J by 0 bases, with 16 bases between the two germline ends. This CDR3 is built from 18 residues. Here the CDR3 reads CASSPGSRDGSGANVLTF. The CDR3 coding sequence is TGTGCCAGCAGCCCAGGTTCCAGGGATGGCTCTGGGGCCAACGTCCTGACTTTC.

This rearrangement joins TRBV7-6 to TRBJ2-3, with TRBD2 matching over 14 bases. This CDR3 has 16 residues. Germline lookup yields CDR1 SGHVS and CDR2 FNYEAQ. V dropped 3 bases and J dropped 5; count of bases not matched to a gene: 4. CDR3 nucleotide sequence: TGTGCCAGCAGCTTGGCGGGACTAGCGGGGGAAGATACGCAGTATTTT. Translation: CASSLAGLAGEDTQYF.

This clonotype was recorded a few times. This chain joins TRBV12-3 or TRBV12-4 and TRBJ2-7; D may correspond to TRBD1 or TRBD2 (5 bases each). Trimming shortened V by 6 bases and J by 2 bases, and 14 bases separated the two germline ends. The CDR3 consists of 14 residues. The CDR3 DNA sequence: TGTGCCAGCAGCATCCGGGACGGAACCTACGAGCAGTACTTC. Protein: CASSIRDGTYEQYF.

This clonotype was seen at least ten times. The rearrangement links TRBV6-6 to TRBJ2-2, with a weak D call TRBD1 (6 bases). Per germline, CDR1 MNHNY and CDR2 SVGAGI (reference sequence). The CDR3 runs 15 residues. V was shortened by 5 bases and J by 9 bases, with 19 bases between the two germline ends. CDR3 sequence (DNA): TGTGCCAGCAGTCGTGACAGGAGTCTCAGTCGGGAGCTGTTTTTT. Translating it yields CASSRDRSLSRELFF.

The chain links TRBV28 to TRBJ2-7; D uncertain. Germline CDR1 and CDR2: MDHEN and SYDVKM. The CDR3 loop spans 14 amino acids. Trimming stripped 2 bases from V and 0 bases from J, with 8 bases between. In nucleotides, the CDR3 is TGTGCCAGCAGTTTAGTACCGGACTCCTACGAGCAGTACTTC. It encodes CASSLVPDSYEQYF.

This clonotype was detected only a few times. The J gene is TRBJ2-1, the V gene TRBV6-1, with D maybe TRBD1 (5 bases). This CDR3 is 16 amino acids long. CDR1 is MNHNS and CDR2 is SASEGT in the germline V gene. The V and J ends lost 1 base and 5 bases respectively, with 15 bases between them. CDR3 sequence: CASSEGWQGWNNEQFF. The CDR3 DNA reads TGTGCCAGCAGTGAAGGATGGCAGGGTTGGAACAATGAGCAGTTCTTC.

This clonotype was recorded many times. This sequence joins TRBV28 and TRBJ2-3; TRBD2 aligns across 10 bases. Losses at the gene ends were 9 bases for V and 6 bases for J; bases not matched to a gene: 12. Germline V gene sequence: CDR1 MDHEN, CDR2 SYDVKM. The CDR3 consists of 15 residues. CDR3 protein: CASHSSGSGLDTQYF. The CDR3 bases are TGTGCCAGTCACTCTAGCGGGAGTGGGCTTGATACGCAGTATTTT.

This clonotype has ten or more counts. V gene TRBV6-5 combines with J gene TRBJ1-2; the D is unclear. Germline loops: CDR1 MNHEY, CDR2 SVGAGI. CDR3 length equals 15 residues. The germline V and J ends were trimmed by 0 bases and 8 bases, with 16 bases remaining between them. DNA for the CDR3: TGTGCCAGCAGTTACTCTCTAGGTACTAGCGGAGGCTACACCTTC. Encoded protein: CASSYSLGTSGGYTF.

The chain combines TRBV7-3 with TRBJ2-1; 7 nucleotides align to TRBD1. Germline values: CDR1 SGHTA, CDR2 FQGTGA. V was pared by 5 bases and J by 10 bases, with 2 bases of the junction left unmatched. This CDR3 comprises 11 residues. The CDR3 protein is CASSLGGEQFF. For the CDR3, the DNA is TGTGCCAGCAGCCTAGGGGGCGAGCAGTTCTTC.

This clonotype was recorded a few times. The chain employs TRBV15 and TRBJ2-7, with 7 positions matching TRBD1. The ends lost 4 bases at V and 3 bases at J; junction bases unmatched: 9. The length of the CDR3 is 15 residues. Germline V gene data show CDR1 as LNHNV and CDR2 as YYDKDF (reference sequence). The CDR3 spells CATSKQTGTVYEQYF. DNA for the CDR3: TGTGCCACCAGCAAGCAAACCGGGACAGTCTACGAGCAGTACTTC. Variable domain in full (rest from reference TRBV15 and TRBJ2-7): DAMVIQNPRYQVTQFGKPVTLSCSQTLNHNVMYWYQQKSSQAPKLLFHYYDKDFNNEADTPDNFQSRRPNTSFCFLDIRSPGLGDTAMYLCATSKQTGTVYEQYFGPGTRLTVT.

This clonotype turned up a few times. V is TRBV4-2 and J is TRBJ2-6; D unresolved. The CDR3 consists of 17 residues. V lost 1 base to trimming and J lost 3 bases, with 13 bases between them. The germline gives CDR1 LGHNA, CDR2 YNFKEQ. CDR3 protein: CASSQGSTLGGANVLTF. The DNA of the CDR3 is TGTGCCAGCAGCCAAGGGTCCACGCTAGGTGGGGCCAACGTCCTGACTTTC.

With regard to this clonotype: Possible read error: a much larger clone is one base away. Since no conserved phenylalanine or tryptophan closes the CDR3, a read error is the likely cause. The limits of the CDR3 on the DNA are not certain, so only TCRdb's listed CDR3 is given. The V and J genes are TRBV28 and TRBJ2-4. From its first to its last residue, the CDR3 has 13 amino acids. Germline CDR1 MDHEN, CDR2 SYDVKM. This CDR3 is CASSSGPKVLRYY.

This clonotype was seen repeatedly, ten times or more. The chain joins TRBV29-1 to TRBJ1-2; TRBD1 matches at 7 bases. V shed 6 bases and J 4 bases; nucleotides not matched to a gene: 5. The CDR3 is 12 residues long. The germline gives CDR1 SQVTM, CDR2 ANQGSEA. The CDR3 DNA follows: TGCAGCGTAAAGACAGGGACCTATGGCTACACCTTC. Its protein product is CSVKTGTYGYTF.

Many counts were recorded for this clonotype. V and J are TRBV27 and TRBJ2-5; D is unresolved. Germline V CDR1 and CDR2: MNHEY, SMNVEV (reference sequence). This CDR3 comprises 13 residues. Trimming pared 3 bases from V and 5 bases from J, leaving 10 bases between. The CDR3 reads CASSFGLLETQYF. In DNA form, the CDR3 reads TGTGCCAGCAGTTTCGGGCTGTTGGAGACCCAGTACTTC.

There are a few counts of this clonotype. The CDR3 sequence: CASRPGHGQETQYF. The DNA of the CDR3 is TGTGCCAGTAGACCGGGACACGGCCAAGAGACCCAGTACTTC. The genes are TRBV7-8 and TRBJ2-5; D is perhaps TRBD1 (6 bases). Germline V gene data show CDR1 as SGHVS and CDR2 as FQNEAQ. V dropped 9 bases and J dropped 1 base, with 15 bases sitting between them. The CDR3 has 14 residues.

The table lists this clonotype with many counts. The V and J genes are TRBV28 and TRBJ1-5, with D possibly matching TRBD1 (5 bases). The CDR3 has 17 amino acids. Between the trimmed V and J ends, which lost 1 base and 2 bases, there was a span of 15 bases. Germline assignment: CDR1 MDHEN and CDR2 SYDVKM. This chain's CDR3 is CASSLSPSAGRNQPQHF. The CDR3 nucleotides read TGTGCCAGCAGTTTATCCCCGAGTGCAGGGCGCAATCAGCCCCAGCATTTT.

This clonotype counts as medium-sized. The rearrangement joins TRBV7-3 to TRBJ1-4; TRBD1 might be the D (5 bases). V was trimmed by 5 bases and J by 7 bases, leaving 11 bases between them. CDR3 length: 13 residues. Germline lookup yields CDR1 SGHTA and CDR2 FQGTGA. The CDR3: CASSPNGGEKLFF. The CDR3 DNA sequence: TGTGCCAGCAGCCCAAACGGGGGTGAAAAACTGTTTTTT.

The rearrangement uses TRBV29-1 and TRBJ2-7; D unclear. Germline V CDR1 and CDR2: SQVTM, ANQGSEA. The CDR3 runs 12 residues. V was cut by 4 bases and J by 2 bases, with 9 bases left in between. The CDR3 nucleotides are TGCAGCGTTGTCGTTCGGGCCTACGAGCAGTACTTC. Protein sequence: CSVVVRAYEQYF.